This T cell receptor beta chain was recorded in a study of sequential checkpoint blockade in melanoma. Study background: Both treatment sequences were followed by maintenance nivolumab.

Generated by immunoSEQ multiplex PCR, the TCRdb table keeps only in-frame clones and is missing some. The sample carries about 9,000 clones, roughly three fifths recorded once. Sample treatment: randomized to nivolumab then ipilimumab (arm A) or the reverse (arm B). DNA-damaging chemotherapy had not been given to any patient beforehand. This CDR3 is built from 13 residues. Trimming took 5 bases from V and 2 from J, leaving 8 bases between them. CDR1 and CDR2 from the germline V gene are SGHTA and FQGTGA. The origin of this receptor is a human donor with melanoma. The specimen was CD8+ T cells sorted from blood (inferred from file names), collected from a patient given nivolumab and ipilimumab in sequence. The chain employs TRBV7-3 and TRBJ2-3; D remains ambiguous. CDR3 amino acids: CASSPLYTDTQYF. For the CDR3, the DNA is TGTGCCAGCAGCCCTTTATACACAGATACGCAGTATTTT. Full variable domain (missing parts from reference TRBV7-3 and TRBJ2-3): GAGVSQTPSNKVTEKGKYVELRCDPISGHTALYWYRQSLGQGPEFLIYFQGTGAADDSGLPNDRFFAVRPEGSVSTLKIQRTERGDSAVYLCASSPLYTDTQYFGPGTRLTVL.